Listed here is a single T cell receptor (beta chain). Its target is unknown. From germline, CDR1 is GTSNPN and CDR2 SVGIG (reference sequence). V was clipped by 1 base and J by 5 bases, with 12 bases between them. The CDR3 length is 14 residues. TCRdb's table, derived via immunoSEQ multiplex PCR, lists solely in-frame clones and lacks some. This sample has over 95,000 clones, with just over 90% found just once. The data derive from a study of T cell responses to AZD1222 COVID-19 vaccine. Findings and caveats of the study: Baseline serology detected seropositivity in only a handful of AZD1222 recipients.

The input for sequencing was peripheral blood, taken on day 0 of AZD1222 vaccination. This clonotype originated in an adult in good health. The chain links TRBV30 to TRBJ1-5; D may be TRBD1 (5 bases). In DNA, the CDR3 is TGTGCCTGGAGTGGAATGACAGAATATCAGCCCCAGCATTTT. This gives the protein CAWSGMTEYQPQHF. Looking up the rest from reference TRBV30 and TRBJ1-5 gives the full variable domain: SQTIHQWPATLVQPVGSPLSLECTVEGTSNPNLYWYRQAAGRGLQLLFYSVGIGQISSEVPQNLSASRPQDRQFILSSKKLLLSDSGFYLCAWSGMTEYQPQHFGDGTRLSIL.